The following is a TCR beta chain sequence with its context. Germline lookup yields CDR1 LGHNT and CDR2 FRNRAP. J gave up 5 bases and V 2 bases, and 4 bases lay outside the gene matches. The CDR3 extends over 14 amino acids. This entry comes from a study of blood T cell repertoires in COVID-19. Whole-study context: From the United States, Italy and Spain came samples of acute and convalescent COVID-19. T cells, B-cell-depleted T cells, or PBMCs provided the cDNA or gDNA that served as material.

Living in 24 US areas, the participants were between about 18 and 95 years of age. In the original workflow: How many nucleated cells were present was estimated from reference gene primer amplification. Method: immunoSEQ multiplex PCR; TCRdb's copy keeps in-frame clones and lacks some. That table gives V, J and clone size, and the DNA gave D and trimming. The repertoire consists of approximately 230,000 clones, with roughly nine tenths occurring once and the leading ten covering about 6%. The sequence derives from a woman in her twenties or thirties with acute COVID-19. The chain combines TRBV12-5 with TRBJ1-1; 8 positions agree with TRBD1. Material: PBMCs or T cells enriched from blood (not recorded which). CDR3: CASGLTGGRTEAFF. Written as DNA, the CDR3 is TGTGCTAGTGGTTTGACAGGGGGAAGGACTGAAGCTTTCTTT. The whole variable domain, remainder taken from reference TRBV12-5 and TRBJ1-1, is DARVTQTPRHKVTEMGQEVTMRCQPILGHNTVFWYRQTMMQGLELLAYFRNRAPLDDSGMPKDRFSAEMPDATLATLKIQPSEPRDSAVYFCASGLTGGRTEAFFGQGTRLTVV.